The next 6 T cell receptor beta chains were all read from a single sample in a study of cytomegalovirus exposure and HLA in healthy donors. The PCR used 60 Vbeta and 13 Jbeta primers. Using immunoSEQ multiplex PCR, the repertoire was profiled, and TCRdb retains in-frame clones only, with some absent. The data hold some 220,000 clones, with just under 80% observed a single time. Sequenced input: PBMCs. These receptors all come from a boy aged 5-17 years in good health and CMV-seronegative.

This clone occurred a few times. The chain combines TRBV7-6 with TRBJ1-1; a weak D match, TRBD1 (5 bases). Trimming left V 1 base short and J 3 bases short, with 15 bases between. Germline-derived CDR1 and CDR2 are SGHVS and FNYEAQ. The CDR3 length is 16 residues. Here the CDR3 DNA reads TGTGCCAGCAGCTTAGGGGGAACAGGCTTGTACACTGAAGCTTTCTTT. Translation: CASSLGGTGLYTEAFF.

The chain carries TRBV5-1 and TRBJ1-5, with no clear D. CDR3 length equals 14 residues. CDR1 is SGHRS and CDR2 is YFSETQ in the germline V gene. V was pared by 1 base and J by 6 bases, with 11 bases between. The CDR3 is CASSLMGGPQPQHF. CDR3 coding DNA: TGCGCCAGCAGCTTGATGGGAGGACCTCAGCCCCAGCATTTT.

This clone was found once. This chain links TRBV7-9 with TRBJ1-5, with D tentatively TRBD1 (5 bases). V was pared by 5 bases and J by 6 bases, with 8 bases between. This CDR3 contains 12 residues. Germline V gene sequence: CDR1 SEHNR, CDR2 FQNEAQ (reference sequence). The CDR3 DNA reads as TGTGCCAGCAGCCAAGACAGTCAGCCCCAGCATTTT. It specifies CASSQDSQPQHF.

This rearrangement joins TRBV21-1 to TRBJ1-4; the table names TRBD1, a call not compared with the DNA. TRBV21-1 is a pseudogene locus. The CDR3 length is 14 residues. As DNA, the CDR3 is TGTGCCAGCAGCAGACAGGGGGGGAATGAAAAACTGTTTTTT. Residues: CASSRQGGNEKLFF.

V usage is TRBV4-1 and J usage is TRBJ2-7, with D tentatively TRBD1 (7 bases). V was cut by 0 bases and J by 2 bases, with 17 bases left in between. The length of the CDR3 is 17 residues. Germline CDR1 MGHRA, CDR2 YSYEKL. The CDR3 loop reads CASSQDPGGTVTYEQYF. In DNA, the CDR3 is TGCGCCAGCAGCCAAGATCCTGGAGGGACAGTTACCTACGAGCAGTACTTC.

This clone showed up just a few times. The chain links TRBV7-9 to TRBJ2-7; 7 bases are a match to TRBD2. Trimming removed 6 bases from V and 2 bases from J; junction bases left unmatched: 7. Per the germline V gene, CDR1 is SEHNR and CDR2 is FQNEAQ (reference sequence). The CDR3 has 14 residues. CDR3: CASRSGEGAYEQYF. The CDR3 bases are TGTGCCAGCAGGTCCGGGGAGGGAGCCTACGAGCAGTACTTC. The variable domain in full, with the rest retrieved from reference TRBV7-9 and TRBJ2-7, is DTGVSQNPRHKITKRGQNVTFRCDPISEHNRLYWYRQTLGQGPEFLTYFQNEAQLEKSRLLSDRFSAERPKGSFSTLEIQRTEQGDSAMYLCASRSGEGAYEQYFGPGTRLTVT.